One and the same sample provided the 19 T cell receptor beta chains below, sequenced in a study of tumor T cells in aggressive B-cell lymphoma. Assay used: immunoSEQ multiplex PCR; TCRdb lists only in-frame clones, some missing. The sample lists 5,500 to 7,500 clones; 88% were seen once. Specimen: tumor tissue. Receptors originate from an adult with diffuse large B cell lymphoma. Some clones in this sample may be carry-over from other donors' samples.

The chain uses TRBV28 and TRBJ1-2; unclear D gene. This CDR3 is 14 amino acids long. In germline, CDR1 is MDHEN, CDR2 SYDVKM. V was clipped by 1 base and J by 4 bases, with 10 bases between them. CDR3 nucleotides: TGTGCCAGCAGTTTATCCGGTGTCCGCTATGGCTACACCTTC. This encodes CASSLSGVRYGYTF.

This chain uses TRBV10-3 with TRBJ2-5; D unclear. The CDR3 covers 12 residues. In germline, CDR1 is ENHRY, CDR2 SYGVKD. The V end was cut by 6 bases, the J end by 1 base, with 6 bases between. Here the CDR3 reads CAISPSQETQYF. The CDR3, as DNA: TGTGCCATCAGCCCGTCCCAAGAGACCCAGTACTTC.

This clone was observed a handful of times. The gene calls are TRBV28 and TRBJ2-2, with D perhaps matching TRBD2 (7 bases). Deletions cut 3 bases from V and 3 bases from J, with 14 bases between. Germline V gene sequence: CDR1 MDHEN, CDR2 SYDVKM. This CDR3 region has 16 residues. CDR3 sequence: CASSLGGQGYTGELFF. The CDR3 nucleotides are TGTGCCAGCAGTTTGGGGGGGCAGGGGTACACCGGGGAGCTGTTTTTT.

This clone was recorded a few times. The CDR3, as DNA: TGTGCCAGCAGTGAAGGGACTAGCGCAGATACGCAGTATTTT. Translating gives CASSEGTSADTQYF. The chain combines TRBV2 with TRBJ2-3, with TRBD2 identical over 9 bases. Germline V gives CDR1 SNHLY, CDR2 FYNNEI. With V trimmed by 1 base and J by 4 bases, 0 bases remained unmatched. There are 14 residues in the CDR3. Complete variable domain (other parts from reference TRBV2 and TRBJ2-3): EPEVTQTPSHQVTQMGQEVILRCVPISNHLYFYWYRQILGQKVEFLVSFYNNEISEKSEIFDDQFSVERPDGSNFTLKIRSTKLEDSAMYFCASSEGTSADTQYFGPGTRLTVL.

The chain carries TRBV6-5 and TRBJ1-4, with 12 bases aligning to TRBD1. Trimming at V came to 0 bases and at J to 8 bases, leaving 4 bases not matched to a gene. The CDR3 spans 16 residues. Germline V lookup: CDR1 MNHEY, CDR2 SVGAGI. The chain's CDR3 is CASSYSIGTGGEKLFF. The CDR3 bases are TGTGCCAGCAGTTACTCGATAGGGACAGGGGGCGAAAAACTGTTTTTT.

The chain combines TRBV14 with TRBJ2-7, with a possible D match to TRBD1 (8 bases). V dropped 4 bases and J dropped 2 bases, with 12 bases sitting between them. CDR1 is SGHDN, CDR2 FVKESK, per germline. The CDR3 runs 14 residues. The CDR3 loop is CASSLTGGAYEQYF. CDR3 nucleotide sequence: TGTGCCAGCAGCCTAACAGGGGGGGCCTACGAGCAGTACTTC.

In its sample, this clone was seen a few times. The gene calls are TRBV30 and TRBJ2-3, with D uncertain. CDR3 length equals 12 residues. Trimming removed 2 bases from V and 6 bases from J, with 9 bases in between. Germline V gene data show CDR1 as GTSNPN and CDR2 as SVGIG (reference sequence). The CDR3 bases are TGTGCCTGGAGTTCCGCGTTTGATACGCAGTATTTT. As protein: CAWSSAFDTQYF.

This chain uses TRBV11-2 with TRBJ1-1; tentatively, D is TRBD1 (6 bases). The germline V and J ends were trimmed by 3 bases and 2 bases, with 10 bases remaining between them. Germline CDR1 reads SGHAT; CDR2 reads FQNNGV. The CDR3 is 14 residues long. CDR3 loop: CASSFTGFNTEAFF. Written as DNA, the CDR3 is TGTGCCAGCAGCTTCACAGGGTTTAACACTGAAGCTTTCTTT.

The V gene is TRBV27, the J gene TRBJ2-5; TRBD2 matches at 8 bases. The DNA end lines up better with TRBJ2-7; the J call may be wrong. Per the germline V gene, CDR1 is MNHEY and CDR2 is SMNVEV (reference sequence). CDR3 size: 15 residues. The CDR3 DNA reads TGTGCCAGCAGTTTTGGGCTAGCGGGCCTGGGCGAGCAGTACTTC. Residues: CASSFGLAGLGEQYF.

This sequence joins TRBV19 and TRBJ2-6; D is possibly TRBD1 (5 bases). CDR1 is LNHDA, CDR2 SQIVND, per germline (reference sequence). The CDR3 is 15 residues long. Trimming removed 2 bases from V and 2 bases from J, with 7 bases in between. DNA of the CDR3: TGTGCCAGTAGTATACAGGGAACTGGGGCCAACGTCCTGACTTTC. It encodes CASSIQGTGANVLTF.

The chain employs TRBV29-1 and TRBJ2-3; no clear D gene. Germline assignment: CDR1 SQVTM and CDR2 ANQGSEA. The germline V and J ends were trimmed by 0 bases and 6 bases, with 13 bases remaining between them. The CDR3 has 14 amino acids. The DNA for the CDR3 is TGCAGCGTTGAAGATCCCCTGAGATTTGATACGCAGTATTTT. It translates to CSVEDPLRFDTQYF.

This rearrangement joins TRBV27 to TRBJ2-7; 14 nucleotides align to TRBD2. The V and J ends lost 9 bases and 4 bases, in that order; junction bases with no gene match: 5. This CDR3 contains 14 residues. The germline V gene has CDR1 MNHEY and CDR2 SMNVEV (reference sequence). CDR3 nucleotide sequence: TGTGCCAGTCGACTAGCGGGGGGGCTATACGAGCAGTACTTC. Amino acids: CASRLAGGLYEQYF.

This chain connects TRBV6-1 to TRBJ2-1; 14 bases match TRBD2. CDR3 size: 16 residues. V dropped 3 bases and J dropped 10; count of bases not matched to a gene: 8. CDR1 and CDR2 (germline): MNHNS, SASEGT. The chain's CDR3 is CASSEGTSGGLWEQFF. Written as DNA, the CDR3 is TGTGCCAGCAGTGAGGGGACTAGCGGGGGACTTTGGGAGCAGTTCTTC.

The chain recombines TRBV7-3 with TRBJ2-2; TRBD2 aligns across 9 bases. CDR1 is SGHTA, CDR2 FQGTGA, per germline. CDR3 size: 15 residues. J was trimmed by 4 bases and V by 1 base; bases with no gene match: 1. The CDR3 here is CASSLNSGGTGELFF. As DNA, the CDR3 is TGTGCCAGCAGCTTAAATAGCGGGGGCACCGGGGAGCTGTTTTTT.

The gene calls are TRBV7-6 and TRBJ2-5; 8 bases map to TRBD1. Per the germline V gene, CDR1 is SGHVS and CDR2 is FNYEAQ. The V gene end was trimmed by 7 bases and the J gene end by 4 bases; junction bases not matched to a gene: 8. This CDR3 is 14 amino acids long. CDR3 in DNA: TGTGCCAGCACGATGGGGGACAGGAGAGAGACCCAGTACTTC. It translates to CASTMGDRRETQYF.

The V and J genes are TRBV23-1 and TRBJ2-7, with TRBD2 identical over 8 bases. TRBV23-1 is treated as an ORF (open reading frame) with a function not yet certain. CDR3 size: 17 residues. Unmatched junction bases numbered 14, after V lost 4 bases and J lost 3 bases. CDR3 sequence reads: CASSRSGPQRGSYEQYF. As DNA, the CDR3 is TGCGCCAGCAGTCGCTCTGGGCCACAGCGGGGGAGCTACGAGCAGTACTTC.

The chain carries TRBV29-1 and TRBJ1-5, with D possibly being TRBD1 (6 bases). Germline CDR1 and CDR2: SQVTM and ANQGSEA. Trimming stripped 5 bases from V and 2 bases from J, with 13 bases between. This CDR3 spans 14 amino acids. The CDR3 coding sequence is TGCAGCGTTATGTCAGGGGTCGGCAATCAGCCCCAGCATTTT. It specifies CSVMSGVGNQPQHF. Full variable domain (outside the CDR3, taken from reference TRBV29-1 and TRBJ1-5): SAVISQKPSRDICQRGTSLTIQCQVDSQVTMMFWYRQQPGQSLTLIATANQGSEATYESGFVIDKFPISRPNLTFSTLTVSNMSPEDSSIYLCSVMSGVGNQPQHFGDGTRLSIL.

A few counts support this clone. This chain connects TRBV2 to TRBJ2-7, with 7 bases fitting TRBD1. The J segment lost 0 bases and the V segment lost 8 bases, leaving 10 bases of the junction unmatched. There are 15 residues in the CDR3. Per germline, CDR1 SNHLY and CDR2 FYNNEI. CDR3 sequence (DNA): TGTGCCAGCCGAAATCCGGGACAGAGCTCCTACGAGCAGTACTTC. The encoded protein is CASRNPGQSSYEQYF. The full variable domain, in which reference TRBV2 and TRBJ2-7 provide the parts outside the CDR3, is EPEVTQTPSHQVTQMGQEVILRCVPISNHLYFYWYRQILGQKVEFLVSFYNNEISEKSEIFDDQFSVERPDGSNFTLKIRSTKLEDSAMYFCASRNPGQSSYEQYFGPGTRLTVT.

This chain links TRBV30 with TRBJ1-6, with 10 nucleotides matching TRBD1. The CDR3 totals 16 residues. The V segment lost 3 bases and the J segment 0 bases; nucleotides outside the gene matches: 2. Germline CDR1 reads GTSNPN; CDR2 reads SVGIG (reference sequence). The CDR3: CAWSRTGGSYNSPLHF. CDR3 DNA sequence: TGTGCCTGGAGCCGGACAGGGGGCTCCTATAATTCACCCCTCCACTTT. Full variable domain (rest looked up from reference TRBV30 and TRBJ1-6): SQTIHQWPATLVQPVGSPLSLECTVEGTSNPNLYWYRQAAGRGLQLLFYSVGIGQISSEVPQNLSASRPQDRQFILSSKKLLLSDSGFYLCAWSRTGGSYNSPLHFGNGTRLTVT.